The 22 T cell receptor beta chains below come from one sample, sequenced in a study of CD8 T cells in Susac syndrome. Reverse transcription of about 0.45 to 1 ug RNA was carried out with random hexamers. From the immunoSEQ multiplex PCR reads, TCRdb called clonotypes with MiXCR, one entry per CDR3 protein. The repertoire holds over 130,000 distinct CDR3 sequences, with approximately 95% as singletons. The source material was CD4+ T cells from PBMCs. The receptors originated from a human donor with Susac syndrome.

The chain couples TRBV5-1 to TRBJ2-1; 14 bases fit TRBD2. Germline trimming cut 4 bases from V and 4 bases from J; bases unmatched to any gene: 4. The CDR3 totals 16 residues. CDR1 is SGHRS, CDR2 YFSETQ, per germline. CDR3 protein: CASSPGTSGGYNEQFF. The DNA for the CDR3 is TGCGCCAGCAGCCCCGGGACTAGCGGGGGATACAATGAGCAGTTCTTC.

The V gene is TRBV20-1, the J gene TRBJ2-1; D call uncertain. Per germline, CDR1 DFQATT and CDR2 SNEGSKA (reference sequence). The length of the CDR3 is 14 residues. V lost 0 bases to trimming and J lost 8 bases, with 14 bases between them. CDR3 sequence: CSARDSENVDEQFF. CDR3 nucleotides: TGCAGTGCTAGAGATAGTGAGAATGTCGATGAGCAGTTCTTC.

This chain joins TRBV30 and TRBJ1-2, with a tentative D call TRBD1 (6 bases). This CDR3 spans 11 amino acids. Germline CDR1 is GTSNPN and CDR2 is SVGIG (reference sequence). V was pared by 4 bases and J by 7 bases, with 10 bases between. The CDR3 DNA sequence: TGTGCCTGGAATGCAGGGGCTGGCTACACCTTC. Translating it yields CAWNAGAGYTF.

V and J are TRBV12-3 or TRBV12-4 and TRBJ1-1, with a weak D call TRBD1 (6 bases). The CDR3 runs 18 residues. Deletions cut 5 bases from V and 0 bases from J, with 22 bases between. CDR3 sequence: CASSPPLRGKSMNTEAFF. The CDR3 DNA is TGTGCCAGCAGTCCCCCTTTAAGGGGGAAATCCATGAACACTGAAGCTTTCTTT.

The J gene is TRBJ2-7, the V gene TRBV24-1, with D uncertain. Trimming stripped 4 bases from V and 5 bases from J, with 17 bases between. Germline-derived CDR1 and CDR2 are KGHDR and SFDVKD. This CDR3 has 15 amino acids. CDR3 nucleotide sequence: TGTGCCACCAGTGAAACGGGCCCTTCGGGTAACGAGCAGTACTTC. It yields the protein CATSETGPSGNEQYF.

The chain couples TRBV14 to TRBJ2-4; D ambiguous. Germline V gene lookup returns CDR1 SGHDN and CDR2 FVKESK. The CDR3 is 15 amino acids. Trimming removed 2 bases from V and 0 bases from J, with 8 bases in between. For the CDR3, the DNA is TGTGCCAGCAGCCAAAAGGGTGTAGCCAAAAACATTCAGTACTTC. This gives the protein CASSQKGVAKNIQYF. The full variable domain, with the rest looked up from reference TRBV14 and TRBJ2-4, is EAGVTQFPSHSVIEKGQTVTLRCDPISGHDNLYWYRRVMGKEIKFLLHFVKESKQDESGMPNNRFLAERTGGTYSTLKVQPAELEDSGVYFCASSQKGVAKNIQYFGAGTRLSVL.

J is TRBJ1-1 and V is TRBV15, with D tentatively TRBD1 (5 bases). Per germline, CDR1 LNHNV and CDR2 YYDKDF (reference sequence). This CDR3 has 14 amino acids. The V end was cut by 0 bases, the J end by 6 bases, with 11 bases between. CDR3 amino acids: CATSRDPEGSEAFF. The CDR3 nucleotides are TGTGCCACCAGCAGAGATCCGGAGGGGTCTGAAGCTTTCTTT.

This sequence joins TRBV9 and TRBJ2-2, with TRBD1 identical over 10 bases. V trimming: 3 bases; J trimming: 6 bases; junction bases outside the gene matches: 5. From germline, CDR1 is SGDLS and CDR2 YYNGEE. The CDR3 extends over 15 amino acids. The chain's CDR3 is CASSGGTGVAGELFF. The CDR3 DNA follows: TGTGCCAGCAGCGGAGGGACAGGGGTAGCCGGGGAGCTGTTTTTT.

The chain recombines TRBV20-1 with TRBJ2-3, with TRBD2 as a possible D gene (5 bases). Per the germline V gene, CDR1 is DFQATT and CDR2 is SNEGSKA (reference sequence). This CDR3 region has 13 residues. V lost 8 bases and J 1 base, leaving 13 bases between the germline ends. This CDR3 reads CSTHGVGTDTQYF. For the CDR3, the DNA is TGCAGTACGCACGGGGTAGGCACAGATACGCAGTATTTT.

The V gene is TRBV7-2, the J gene TRBJ2-3, with D perhaps TRBD1 (6 bases). The CDR3 has 15 amino acids. Trimming cost V 3 bases and J 6 bases, with 16 bases left between them. Germline V gives CDR1 SGHTA, CDR2 FQGNSA. The CDR3 spells CASSFVQGSRDTQYF. The CDR3, as DNA: TGTGCCAGCAGCTTCGTACAGGGTTCTAGGGATACGCAGTATTTT. The full variable domain, in which reference TRBV7-2 and TRBJ2-3 provide the parts outside the CDR3, is GAGVSQSPSNKVTEKGKDVELRCDPISGHTALYWYRQSLGQGLEFLIYFQGNSAPDKSGLPSDRFSAERTGGSVSTLTIQRTQQEDSAVYLCASSFVQGSRDTQYFGPGTRLTVL.

The chain recombines TRBV20-1 with TRBJ2-3, with D perhaps being TRBD1 or TRBD2 (5 bases each). The CDR3 consists of 12 residues. Trimming took 6 bases from V and 12 from J, leaving 19 bases between them. In germline, CDR1 is DFQATT, CDR2 SNEGSKA (reference sequence). This CDR3 is CSANRDRETQYF. The CDR3 coding sequence is TGCAGTGCCAACCGGGACCGTGAAACCCAGTATTTT.

The rearrangement joins TRBV10-3 to TRBJ2-7; 7 nucleotides match TRBD2. This CDR3 has 12 residues. CDR1 ENHRY and CDR2 SYGVKD come from the germline V gene. Trimming cost V 7 bases and J 6 bases; bases outside gene matches: 6. CDR3 protein: CAINVPSGEQYF. The CDR3 DNA is TGTGCCATCAATGTACCTAGCGGCGAGCAGTACTTC.

The count of this clonotype is one. The rearrangement links TRBV18 to TRBJ2-3, with 9 positions matching TRBD1. Germline CDR1 reads KGHSH; CDR2 reads LQKENI. V lost 3 bases and J lost 5; bases outside the gene matches: 3. This CDR3 spans 14 amino acids. The CDR3 spells CASSPGQGRDTQYF. DNA for the CDR3: TGTGCCAGCTCACCTGGACAGGGGAGAGATACGCAGTATTTT.

The chain recombines TRBV7-3 with TRBJ2-3; no reliable D call. The CDR3 runs 15 residues. Germline loops: CDR1 SGHTA, CDR2 FQGTGA. Trimming took 5 bases from V and 0 from J, leaving 12 bases between them. The CDR3 DNA reads as TGTGCCAGCAGCCGTAGTATCGGGAGCACAGATACGCAGTATTTT. Protein sequence: CASSRSIGSTDTQYF.

This chain uses TRBV20-1 with TRBJ2-7; 9 bases map to TRBD1. V shed 7 bases and J 4 bases; nucleotides not matched to a gene: 5. The CDR3 extends over 12 amino acids. Germline values: CDR1 DFQATT, CDR2 SNEGSKA (reference sequence). The CDR3 DNA sequence: TGCAGTGTGGGACAGGGTCGTTACGAGCAGTACTTC. Protein: CSVGQGRYEQYF.

The chain is built from TRBV29-1 and TRBJ2-7, with D uncertain. This CDR3 comprises 13 residues. V was shortened by 7 bases and J by 0 bases, with 13 bases between the two germline ends. Germline V gives CDR1 SQVTM, CDR2 ANQGSEA. For the CDR3, the DNA is TGCAGCGCCTGGACCGCGAGCTCCTACGAGCAGTACTTC. It is translated as CSAWTASSYEQYF.

This sequence joins TRBV30 and TRBJ1-6; TRBD1 is a possible D gene (5 bases). Trimming stripped 5 bases from V and 7 bases from J, with 12 bases between. The CDR3 loop spans 13 amino acids. Germline CDR1 reads GTSNPN; CDR2 reads SVGIG (reference sequence). The CDR3 spells CAWSGTDNSPLHF. CDR3 DNA: TGTGCCTGGTCCGGGACGGACAATTCACCCCTCCACTTT. The full variable domain, its missing parts supplied by reference TRBV30 and TRBJ1-6, is SQTIHQWPATLVQPVGSPLSLECTVEGTSNPNLYWYRQAAGRGLQLLFYSVGIGQISSEVPQNLSASRPQDRQFILSSKKLLLSDSGFYLCAWSGTDNSPLHFGNGTRLTVT.

The rearrangement links TRBV14 to TRBJ2-7; the D is unclear. Trimming left V 3 bases short and J 9 bases short, with 9 bases between. Germline-derived CDR1 and CDR2 are SGHDN and FVKESK. There are 11 residues in the CDR3. CDR3 DNA: TGTGCCAGCAGCCAGGGTTTTGGGCAGTACTTC. Protein product: CASSQGFGQYF.

The chain is built from TRBV20-1 and TRBJ2-7, with 11 bases that match TRBD2. The length of the CDR3 is 14 residues. CDR1 DFQATT and CDR2 SNEGSKA come from the germline V gene (reference sequence). V shed 7 bases and J 0 bases; nucleotides not matched to a gene: 5. The CDR3 here is CSVLGTSGSYEQYF. CDR3 coding DNA: TGCAGTGTCCTCGGGACTAGCGGCTCCTACGAGCAGTACTTC.

The chain uses TRBV2 and TRBJ1-4; 7 bases agree with TRBD1. The germline CDR1 and CDR2 sequences are SNHLY and FYNNEI. This CDR3 has 16 residues. Trimming removed 6 bases from V and 3 bases from J; junction bases left unmatched: 10. CDR3 sequence: CASRRLGTAANEKLFF. DNA of the CDR3: TGTGCCAGCAGGAGACTCGGGACAGCAGCTAATGAAAAACTGTTTTTT.

This chain uses TRBV7-6 with TRBJ2-5; 10 bases map to TRBD1. V shed 4 bases, J shed 5 bases, and the junction held 7 bases outside the gene matches. This CDR3 comprises 15 residues. The germline gives CDR1 SGHVS, CDR2 FNYEAQ. The CDR3 here is CASSSLDRGPETQYF. For the CDR3, the DNA is TGTGCCAGCAGCTCTCTAGACAGGGGGCCTGAGACCCAGTACTTC.

The V and J genes are TRBV2 and TRBJ2-1; tentatively, D is TRBD1 or TRBD2 (5 bases each). V gave up 7 bases and J gave up 4 bases, with 17 bases separating them. Germline V gene data show CDR1 as SNHLY and CDR2 as FYNNEI. The CDR3 loop spans 15 amino acids. The CDR3 sequence: CASNEGRDQYNEQFF. In DNA, the CDR3 is TGTGCCAGCAATGAGGGTCGGGACCAATACAATGAGCAGTTCTTC.